The rows below give T cell receptor beta chains drawn from one sample of a study of blood T cells in healthy people across ages. TCRdb passed the 5' RACE reads through MiXCR, listing each CDR3 protein once. The sample shows about 1,400,000 distinct CDR3 sequences, 42% of them seen only once. Sample: blood. The receptors stem from a woman younger than 35 in good health. CDR3s include the opening cysteine and the closing phenylalanine or tryptophan. D genes are given only for firm matches. Clone size is given for some rows only: seen once, a few or many times, or a class if the clone is expanded.

TRBJ1-2 | TRBV5-1 | 12 | . | . | TGCGCCAGCGGCGGTGAGGGCAAGGGCTACACCTTC | CASGGEGKGYTF
TRBJ2-7 | TRBV5-1 | 15 | . | . | TGCGCCAGCAGCTTAAATACTCAGGGGAACGACGAGCAGTACTTC | CASSLNTQGNDEQYF
TRBJ2-7 | TRBV10-3 | 15 | . | TRBD1 | TGCGCCATCAGTGGGCCCGGGACAGGGGAAGGCGAGCAGTACTTC | CAISGPGTGEGEQYF
TRBJ2-5 | TRBV6-1 | 16 | . | TRBD2 | TGTGCCAGCAGTGGATGGGGACTAGCGGGCCAAGAGACCCAGTACTTC | CASSGWGLAGQETQYF
TRBJ2-3 | TRBV7-2 | 15 | . | TRBD1 | TGTGCCAGCAGCTTAGAGGGACAGGGTGCAGATACGCAGTATTTT | CASSLEGQGADTQYF
TRBJ1-2 | TRBV28 | 12 | . | . | TGTGCCACCGTGAGGACGGGTGGGGGCTACACCTTC | CATVRTGGGYTF
TRBJ1-5 | TRBV2 | 14 | . | . | TGTGCCAGCAGGGACGTAACTCCTTATCAGCCCCAGCATTTT | CASRDVTPYQPQHF
TRBJ2-4 | TRBV20-1 | 16 | few | TRBD2 | TGCAGTGCCGCGGAACTAGCGGGAAAGGCCAAAAACATTCAGTACTTC | CSAAELAGKAKNIQYF
TRBJ2-5 | TRBV29-1 | 11 | . | . | TGCAGCGCCGTACAGTGGGAGACCCAGTACTTC | CSAVQWETQYF
TRBJ1-2 | TRBV2 | 14 | . | TRBD1 | TGTGCCAGCAGTGGGACAGGAGGAAACTGTGGCTACACCTTC | CASSGTGGNCGYTF
TRBJ1-1 | TRBV6-6 | 13 | . | TRBD1 | TGTGCCAGCAGCGTACAGGGGGCGCGAGCAGCTTTCTTT | CASSVQGARAAFF
TRBJ2-4 | TRBV5-1 | 11 | few | . | TGCGCCAGCAGCCACGGAAACATTCAGTACTTC | CASSHGNIQYF
TRBJ2-7 | TRBV6-5 | 13 | . | . | TGTGCCAGCGTGGGACGGACCCCCTACGAGCAGTACTTC | CASVGRTPYEQYF
TRBJ2-4 | TRBV9 | 18 | . | . | TGTGCCAGCAGCGTAGTCGACAGGGAAACAGCGGGGGAAAACATTCAGTACTTC | CASSVVDRETAGENIQYF
TRBJ2-7 | TRBV7-3 | 16 | . | . | TGTGCCAGCAGCTTAAGCGGACCTTTCGGTTACAATGAGCAGTACTTC | CASSLSGPFGYNEQYF
TRBJ1-1 | TRBV30 | 15 | . | TRBD1 | TGTGCCTGGGGCCTCCGGGACAGGACGAACACTGAAGCTTTCTTT | CAWGLRDRTNTEAFF
TRBJ1-1 | TRBV28 | 15 | . | . | TGTGCCAGCAGTCACTCCCTGGACGGAAACACTGAAGCTTTCTTT | CASSHSLDGNTEAFF
TRBJ1-4 | TRBV12-3/TRBV12-4 | 15 | . | . | TGTGCCAGCAGTTTAAGTATGGCAGAGAATGAAAAACTGTTTTTT | CASSLSMAENEKLFF
TRBJ2-5 | TRBV25-1 | 17 | . | . | TGTGCCAGCAGTGATCCGAGCGGGTCAAGCTCCTACAATGAGCAGTACTTC | CASSDPSGSSSYNEQYF
TRBJ1-2 | TRBV2 | 14 | . | TRBD1 | TGTGCCAGCAGTGTCGGAGGACAGGGGGATGGCTACACCTTC | CASSVGGQGDGYTF
TRBJ1-1 | TRBV27 | 11 | . | . | TGTGCCAGCAGTTTATTCCCTGAAGCTTTCTTT | CASSLFPEAFF
TRBJ2-7 | TRBV9 | 14 | few | . | TGTGCCAGCAGCGTAACGGGGAACCACTACGAGCAGTACTTC | CASSVTGNHYEQYF
TRBJ1-3 | TRBV27 | 15 | . | . | TGTGCCAGCAGCTTATCAGGGAGCTCTGGAAACACCATATATTTT | CASSLSGSSGNTIYF
TRBJ2-7 | TRBV6-5 | 20 | . | TRBD1 | TGTGCCAGCAGTTACTCAACACCGGGACAGGGAGTTTGGTTTAAGAACGAGCAGTACTTC | CASSYSTPGQGVWFKNEQYF
TRBJ2-7 | TRBV21-1 | 16 | few | . | TGTGCCAGCAGCAAATTGGTCGGGACATCTGATGGCGAGCAGTACTTC | CASSKLVGTSDGEQYF